The clone carrying this T cell receptor (beta chain) was found a few times. What it binds is unknown. The data were taken from a study of cytomegalovirus exposure and HLA in healthy donors. Study observations and caveats: In a later analysis, common viral pathogens appeared linked to several of the most significant clusters. The analysis excluded some indistinguishable V segments, including TRBV6-2 and TRBV6-3. Cytomegalovirus-associated status was assigned to some 160 TCR beta chains.

Per the germline V gene, CDR1 is SGHAT and CDR2 is FQDESV (reference sequence). With 6 bases removed from V and 6 bases from J, the gap between germline ends came to 13 bases. The CDR3 covers 13 residues. PCR involved 60 Vbeta and 13 Jbeta primers. The data were produced by immunoSEQ multiplex PCR, yet TCRdb's version contains in-frame clones alone and is incomplete. The data contain 170,000 or so clones, roughly 80% of them seen just once; the ten biggest clones take up roughly 0.5%. The chain is built from TRBV11-1 and TRBJ2-3; a weak D match, TRBD2 (6 bases). The sample comprised PBMCs. This receptor was identified in a woman aged 50 to 60 in good health and CMV-seronegative. The CDR3 DNA sequence: TGTGCCAGCAGTAGGGACTTGTGGGATACGCAGTATTTT. Residues: CASSRDLWDTQYF.